This TCR beta chain was observed in a study of cytomegalovirus exposure and HLA in healthy donors. Study as a whole: Earlier work reported some 110 million unique TCR beta sequences from 170 million or so T cells. Study-level results: Productive status was seen about 90% or about 30% of the time for most TCR beta V segments in an earlier analysis. Some V segments could not be told apart, so they were left out, TRBV6-2 and TRBV6-3 among them. In presence/absence analyses, roughly uniform sequencing depth across donors was assumed.

Looked up from germline, CDR1 is SEHNR and CDR2 is FQNEAQ (reference sequence). The CDR3 loop spans 19 amino acids. Trimming removed 5 bases from V and 4 bases from J; junction bases left unmatched: 14. A multiplex PCR was run with 60 Vbeta primers and 13 Jbeta primers. The method was immunoSEQ multiplex PCR; TCRdb's version includes in-frame clones alone and lacks a portion of them. The sample consists of 150,000 to 200,000 clones, roughly 71% of them appearing once. As for this clone: Its matching antigen is unknown.

The sequenced sample consisted of PBMCs. This chain joins TRBV7-9 and TRBJ2-1, with 13 bases identical to TRBD2. The sequence came from a male donor in good health and CMV-seropositive. CDR3 sequence (DNA): TGTGCCAGCAGCGGAACTAGCGGGGGGGGCTCTAGTGGTTACAATGAGCAGTTCTTC. Translated, it gives CASSGTSGGGSSGYNEQFF.